This T cell receptor beta chain was recovered during a study of CD8 T cells in ankylosing spondylitis. Overall study results and limits: What appeared characteristic of ankylosing spondylitis blood was a TCR beta motif of fewer than ten highly homologous variants. Earlier literature documents some of the motif variants in reactive arthritis synovial fluid and blood. The clones that were linked to disease were reported to be significantly enriched in matched synovial fluid samples from ankylosing spondylitis patients.

The CDR3 sequence is 14 residues long. V was pared by 2 bases and J by 5 bases, with 13 bases between. The germline CDR1 and CDR2 sequences are ENHRY and SYGVKD. As the method for making TCR beta libraries, quantitative 5'-RACE with molecular barcodes was used. TCRdb re-called the 5' RACE reads with MiXCR, one entry per CDR3 protein. Of hundreds of thousands of distinct CDR3 sequences listed, 10% to 15% are singletons. As regards this clonotype: Its antigen is not known.

The clonotype originates from a male donor with ankylosing spondylitis. Sequencing used blood, either unsorted or a sorted T cell fraction (not recorded which). This chain joins TRBV10-3 and TRBJ2-7; D might be TRBD2 (5 bases). CDR3 sequence: CAISEGGPRHEQYF. CDR3 sequence (DNA): TGTGCCATCAGTGAGGGAGGCCCGCGCCACGAGCAGTACTTC.